Below, 14 T cell receptor beta chains from the same sample are listed, as sequenced in a study of shared clonotypes between healthy human individuals (dated by TCRdb to 2020 to 2022). The library was built by means of the immunoSEQ multiplex PCR assay. Here the immuneACCESS table is served through TCRdb, limited to in-frame sequences with V and J called. Missing clones are a known gap in these copies; in checked studies unresolved V genes cover under half, and the rest lacks a known reason. The sample contains a few million clones, approximately 93% of them found a single time. About 0.41% of the sample belongs to the ten largest clones. What was sequenced was naive CD4+ T cells from PBMCs. What this sample's cell subset or site label stands for: CD45RA+ positively selected. The receptor source for this set is a man younger than 35 in good health. Some clones in this sample may be carry-over from other donors' samples.

V usage is TRBV7-9 and J usage is TRBJ2-5; the D gene could be TRBD1 or TRBD2 (5 bases each). The V gene's germline CDR1 is SEHNR and CDR2 FQNEAQ (reference sequence). The CDR3 has 15 residues. V gave up 5 bases and J gave up 5 bases, with 18 bases separating them. The CDR3 region is CASSPGPIFVETQYF. The CDR3 coding sequence is TGTGCCAGCAGCCCGGGACCGATTTTCGTGGAGACCCAGTACTTC.

The V call is TRBV19, the J call TRBJ2-2; D may be TRBD1 (5 bases). V dropped 6 bases and J dropped 1 base, with 15 bases sitting between them. Germline V gives CDR1 LNHDA, CDR2 SQIVND (reference sequence). The CDR3 loop spans 16 amino acids. CDR3: CASSPSWGRNTGELFF. The CDR3 DNA is TGTGCCAGTAGCCCCTCCTGGGGCAGGAACACCGGGGAGCTGTTTTTT. Full variable domain (remainder filled in from reference TRBV19 and TRBJ2-2): DGGITQSPKYLFRKEGQNVTLSCEQNLNHDAMYWYRQDPGQGLRLIYYSQIVNDFQKGDIAEGYSVSREKKESFPLTVTSAQKNPTAFYLCASSPSWGRNTGELFFGEGSRLTVL.

The chain links TRBV7-7 to TRBJ2-2, with 7 bases fitting TRBD2. This CDR3 has 15 residues. J was trimmed by 6 bases and V by 5 bases; bases with no gene match: 9. Germline V CDR1 and CDR2: SSHAT, FNYEAQ (reference sequence). DNA of the CDR3: TGTGCCAGCAGCCCCACTTTAGCGGGCTCCGGGGAGCTGTTTTTT. Protein sequence: CASSPTLAGSGELFF.

This chain uses TRBV11-2 with TRBJ1-1; D not resolved. The V gene's germline CDR1 is SGHAT and CDR2 FQNNGV. The length of the CDR3 is 13 residues. V was pared by 5 bases and J by 8 bases, with 15 bases between. DNA for the CDR3: TGTGCCAGCAGCGATACTGGCGGTTTCGAAGCTTTCTTT. This gives the protein CASSDTGGFEAFF.

There are a few counts of this clone. The sample has other DNA sequences that encode this CDR3 too. V gene TRBV5-1 combines with J gene TRBJ2-7, with 9 bases lining up with TRBD1. The CDR3 runs to 15 residues. Per the germline V gene, CDR1 is SGHRS and CDR2 is YFSETQ. With V trimmed by 4 bases and J by 0 bases, 5 bases remained unmatched. Written as DNA, the CDR3 is TGCGCCAGCAGCATAGGACAGGGGAGCTCCTACGAGCAGTACTTC. This gives the protein CASSIGQGSSYEQYF.

The chain recombines TRBV19 with TRBJ2-7; D unresolved. Trimming pared 3 bases from V and 9 bases from J, leaving 12 bases between. Germline CDR1 is LNHDA and CDR2 is SQIVND (reference sequence). CDR3 size: 12 residues. CDR3: CASSIIGGVQYF. The CDR3 coding sequence is TGTGCCAGTAGTATTATCGGCGGAGTGCAGTACTTC.

V usage is TRBV29-1 and J usage is TRBJ2-7, with D unresolved. Germline lookup yields CDR1 SQVTM and CDR2 ANQGSEA. Between the trimmed V and J ends, which lost 4 bases and 6 bases, there was a span of 16 bases. There are 13 residues in the CDR3. DNA of the CDR3: TGCAGCGTTGCCCACGCGATCGGAGTCGAGCAGTACTTC. Its translation is CSVAHAIGVEQYF.

The chain links TRBV6-1 to TRBJ2-1; 12 nucleotides line up with TRBD2. This CDR3 spans 15 amino acids. V was clipped by 8 bases and J by 4 bases; unmatched bases: 6. In germline, CDR1 is MNHNS, CDR2 SASEGT. The CDR3 coding sequence is TGTGCCAGCGGCACTAGCGGGAGGCAGTACAATGAGCAGTTCTTC. Translating gives CASGTSGRQYNEQFF.

The chain uses TRBV20-1 and TRBJ2-3; TRBD2 might be the D (5 bases). The germline CDR1 and CDR2 sequences are DFQATT and SNEGSKA (reference sequence). Trimming shortened V by 3 bases and J by 7 bases, and 8 bases separated the two germline ends. The CDR3 is 11 amino acids. CDR3 coding DNA: TGCAGTGCTAGCCGGGAACATACGCAGTATTTT. This translates into CSASREHTQYF.

The rearrangement joins TRBV28 to TRBJ1-1, with a possible D match to TRBD1 (5 bases). Between the trimmed V and J ends, which lost 4 bases and 11 bases, there was a span of 17 bases. The germline gives CDR1 MDHEN, CDR2 SYDVKM. This CDR3 spans 13 amino acids. CDR3 nucleotides: TGTGCCAGCAGTTCGAGCAGGGTAGATAAGGCTTTCTTT. Translation gives CASSSSRVDKAFF.

This clone was counted a single time. The rearrangement joins TRBV7-3 to TRBJ2-5; TRBD2 is a possible D gene (5 bases). V was shortened by 4 bases and J by 9 bases, with 15 bases between the two germline ends. Germline CDR1 reads SGHTA; CDR2 reads FQGTGA. This CDR3 is 13 amino acids long. The CDR3 is CASSSQHEGAQYF. The CDR3 DNA is TGTGCCAGCAGCTCCCAGCATGAGGGTGCCCAGTACTTC.

Here the CDR3 reads CASGLMGADPRLEQFF. The CDR3 bases are TGCGCCAGCGGACTTATGGGTGCGGATCCTAGACTGGAGCAGTTCTTC. The chain recombines TRBV5-1 with TRBJ2-1, with a weak D call TRBD2 (5 bases). In germline, CDR1 is SGHRS, CDR2 YFSETQ. Trimming cost V 7 bases and J 10 bases, with 27 bases left between them. The CDR3 spans 16 residues.

The V gene is TRBV6-1, the J gene TRBJ1-2; D perhaps matches TRBD1 (6 bases). Per the germline V gene, CDR1 is MNHNS and CDR2 is SASEGT. This CDR3 contains 13 residues. V was cut by 11 bases and J by 7 bases, with 20 bases left in between. CDR3 protein: CAGSFLTGSGYTF. The DNA of the CDR3 is TGTGCCGGTTCATTTTTGACAGGAAGTGGCTACACCTTC.

As concerns this clone: Other DNA sequences in the sample encode the same CDR3. Here the CDR3 reads CATSKRQGAGEKLFF. For the CDR3, the DNA is TGTGCCACCAGCAAACGACAGGGGGCCGGGGAAAAACTGTTTTTT. The chain links TRBV15 to TRBJ1-4; 10 bases match TRBD1. V trimming: 4 bases; J trimming: 8 bases; junction bases outside the gene matches: 7. Per the germline V gene, CDR1 is LNHNV and CDR2 is YYDKDF (reference sequence). This CDR3 is built from 15 residues.